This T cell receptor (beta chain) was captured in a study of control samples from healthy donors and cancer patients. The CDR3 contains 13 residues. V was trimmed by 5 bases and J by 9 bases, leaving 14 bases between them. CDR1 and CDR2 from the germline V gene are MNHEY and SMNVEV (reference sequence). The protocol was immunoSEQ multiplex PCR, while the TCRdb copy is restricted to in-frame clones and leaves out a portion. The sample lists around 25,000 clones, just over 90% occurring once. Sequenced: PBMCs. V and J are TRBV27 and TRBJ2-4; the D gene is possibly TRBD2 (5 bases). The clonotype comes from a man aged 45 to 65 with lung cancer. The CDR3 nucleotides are TGTGCCAGCAGTCTTGGAGGCTTGAGCATTCAGTACTTC. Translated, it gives CASSLGGLSIQYF.